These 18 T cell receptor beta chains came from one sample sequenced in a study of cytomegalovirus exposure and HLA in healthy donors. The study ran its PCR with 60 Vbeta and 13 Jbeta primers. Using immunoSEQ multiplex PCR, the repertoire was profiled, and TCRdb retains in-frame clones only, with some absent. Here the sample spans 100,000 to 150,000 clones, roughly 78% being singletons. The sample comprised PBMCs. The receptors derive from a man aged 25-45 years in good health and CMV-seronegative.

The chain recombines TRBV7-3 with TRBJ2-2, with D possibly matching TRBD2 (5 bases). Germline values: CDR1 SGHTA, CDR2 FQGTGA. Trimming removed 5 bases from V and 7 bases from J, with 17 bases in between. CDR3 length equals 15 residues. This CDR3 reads CASSLTTGDSGELFF. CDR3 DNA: TGTGCCAGCAGCCTCACGACCGGGGATAGCGGGGAGCTGTTTTTT.

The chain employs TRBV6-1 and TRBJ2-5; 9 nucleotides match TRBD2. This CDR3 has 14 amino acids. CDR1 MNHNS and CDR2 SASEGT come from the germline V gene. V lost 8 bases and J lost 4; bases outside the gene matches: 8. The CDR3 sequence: CASRAGGPRETQYF. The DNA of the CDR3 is TGTGCCAGCCGCGCGGGGGGGCCTAGAGAGACCCAGTACTTC.

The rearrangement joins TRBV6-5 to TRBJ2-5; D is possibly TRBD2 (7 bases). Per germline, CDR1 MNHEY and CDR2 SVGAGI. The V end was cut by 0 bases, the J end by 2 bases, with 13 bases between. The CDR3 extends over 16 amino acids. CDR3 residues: CASSYSYAGAQETQYF. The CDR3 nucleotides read TGTGCCAGCAGTTACTCGTACGCGGGGGCTCAAGAGACCCAGTACTTC.

CDR3 nucleotides: TGTGCCAGTATGAGGGACTCCGCCTGGGCCAACGTCCTGACTTTC. Translated, it gives CASMRDSAWANVLTF. The chain links TRBV6-5 to TRBJ2-6; D might be TRBD2 (6 bases). Germline V gene lookup returns CDR1 MNHEY and CDR2 SVGAGI. V lost 9 bases and J lost 5, with 17 bases in between. The CDR3 consists of 15 residues.

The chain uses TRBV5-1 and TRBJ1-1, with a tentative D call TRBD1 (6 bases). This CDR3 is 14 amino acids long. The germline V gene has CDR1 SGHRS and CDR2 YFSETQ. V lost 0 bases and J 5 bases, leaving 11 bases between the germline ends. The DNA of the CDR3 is TGCGCCAGCAGCTTGGGGGAGGGGGGGACTGAAGCTTTCTTT. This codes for CASSLGEGGTEAFF.

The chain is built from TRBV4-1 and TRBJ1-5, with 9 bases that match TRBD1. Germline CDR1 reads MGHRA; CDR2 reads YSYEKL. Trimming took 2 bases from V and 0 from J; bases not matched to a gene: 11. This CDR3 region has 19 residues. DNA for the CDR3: TGCGCCAGCAGCCAATCCGTTCCCGGGACAGGGCCTAGCAATCAGCCCCAGCATTTT. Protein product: CASSQSVPGTGPSNQPQHF.

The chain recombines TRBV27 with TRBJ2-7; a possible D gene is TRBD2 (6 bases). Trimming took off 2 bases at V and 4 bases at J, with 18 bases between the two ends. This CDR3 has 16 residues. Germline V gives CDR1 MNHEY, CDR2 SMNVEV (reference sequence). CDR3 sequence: CASSLSPGRGLYEQYF. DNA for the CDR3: TGTGCCAGCAGTTTAAGTCCGGGACGCGGACTATACGAGCAGTACTTC.

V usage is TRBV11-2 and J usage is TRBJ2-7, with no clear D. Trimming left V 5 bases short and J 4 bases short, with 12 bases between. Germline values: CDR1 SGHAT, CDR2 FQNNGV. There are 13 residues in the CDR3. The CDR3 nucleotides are TGTGCCAGCAGCCCTGGGCACGGTTACGAGCAGTACTTC. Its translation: CASSPGHGYEQYF.

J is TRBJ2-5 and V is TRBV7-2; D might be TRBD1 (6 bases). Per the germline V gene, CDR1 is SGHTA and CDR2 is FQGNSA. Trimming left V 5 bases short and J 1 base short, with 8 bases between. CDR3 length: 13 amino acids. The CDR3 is CASSMTGQETQYF. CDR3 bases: TGTGCCAGCAGCATGACAGGCCAAGAGACCCAGTACTTC.

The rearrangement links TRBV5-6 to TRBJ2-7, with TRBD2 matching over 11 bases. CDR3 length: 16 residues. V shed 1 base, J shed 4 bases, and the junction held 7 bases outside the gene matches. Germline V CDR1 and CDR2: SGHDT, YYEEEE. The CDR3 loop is CASSLWLAGGLYEQYF. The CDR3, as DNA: TGTGCCAGCAGCTTGTGGCTAGCGGGGGGCTTATACGAGCAGTACTTC.

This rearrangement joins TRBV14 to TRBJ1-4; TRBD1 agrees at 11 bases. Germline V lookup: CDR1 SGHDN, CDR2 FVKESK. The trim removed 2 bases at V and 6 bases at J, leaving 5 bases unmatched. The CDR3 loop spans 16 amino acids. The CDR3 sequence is CASSQFPGQGDEKLFF. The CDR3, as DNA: TGTGCCAGCAGCCAATTTCCGGGACAGGGGGATGAAAAACTGTTTTTT. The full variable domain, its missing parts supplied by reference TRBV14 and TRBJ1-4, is EAGVTQFPSHSVIEKGQTVTLRCDPISGHDNLYWYRRVMGKEIKFLLHFVKESKQDESGMPNNRFLAERTGGTYSTLKVQPAELEDSGVYFCASSQFPGQGDEKLFFGSGTQLSVL.

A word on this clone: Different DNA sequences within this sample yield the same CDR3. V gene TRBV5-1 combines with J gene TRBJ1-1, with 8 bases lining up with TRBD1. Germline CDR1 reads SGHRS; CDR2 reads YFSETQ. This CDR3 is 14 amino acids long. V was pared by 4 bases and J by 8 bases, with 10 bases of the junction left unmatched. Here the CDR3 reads CASSGQGGLSEAFF. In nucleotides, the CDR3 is TGCGCCAGCAGCGGACAGGGAGGACTATCCGAAGCTTTCTTT.

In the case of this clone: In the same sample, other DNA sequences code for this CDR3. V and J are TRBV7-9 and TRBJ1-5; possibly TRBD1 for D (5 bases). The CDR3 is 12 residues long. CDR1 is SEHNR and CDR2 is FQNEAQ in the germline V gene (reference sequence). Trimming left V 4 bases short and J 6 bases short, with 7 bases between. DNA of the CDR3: TGTGCCAGCAGCTGGGGGGGTCAGCCCCAGCATTTT. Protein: CASSWGGQPQHF.

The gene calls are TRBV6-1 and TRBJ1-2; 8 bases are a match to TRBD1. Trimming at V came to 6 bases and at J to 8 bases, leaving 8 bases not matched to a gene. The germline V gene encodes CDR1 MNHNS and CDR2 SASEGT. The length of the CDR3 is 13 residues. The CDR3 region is CASRPGTGLGYTF. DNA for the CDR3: TGTGCCAGCAGGCCCGGGACAGGCCTCGGCTACACCTTC.

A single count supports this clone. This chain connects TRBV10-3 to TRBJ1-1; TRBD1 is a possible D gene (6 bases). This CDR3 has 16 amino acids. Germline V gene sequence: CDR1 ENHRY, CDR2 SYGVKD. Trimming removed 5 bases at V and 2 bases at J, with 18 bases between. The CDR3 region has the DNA TGTGCCATCAGTTTCCAAACGACAGGAAAAAACACTGAAGCTTTCTTT. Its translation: CAISFQTTGKNTEAFF.

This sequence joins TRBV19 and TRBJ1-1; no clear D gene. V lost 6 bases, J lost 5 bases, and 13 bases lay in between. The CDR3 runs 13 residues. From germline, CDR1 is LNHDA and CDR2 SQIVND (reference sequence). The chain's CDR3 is CASSQETNTEAFF. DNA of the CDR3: TGTGCCAGTAGCCAAGAAACAAATACTGAAGCTTTCTTT. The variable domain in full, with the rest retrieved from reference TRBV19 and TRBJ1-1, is DGGITQSPKYLFRKEGQNVTLSCEQNLNHDAMYWYRQDPGQGLRLIYYSQIVNDFQKGDIAEGYSVSREKKESFPLTVTSAQKNPTAFYLCASSQETNTEAFFGQGTRLTVV.

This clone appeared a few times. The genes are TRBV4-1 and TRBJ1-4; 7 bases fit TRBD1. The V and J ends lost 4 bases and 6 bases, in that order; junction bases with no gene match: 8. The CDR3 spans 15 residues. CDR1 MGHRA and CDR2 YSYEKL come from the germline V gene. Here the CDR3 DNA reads TGCGCCAGCAGCCGGGGAGACAGGGCAGATGAAAAACTGTTTTTT. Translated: CASSRGDRADEKLFF.

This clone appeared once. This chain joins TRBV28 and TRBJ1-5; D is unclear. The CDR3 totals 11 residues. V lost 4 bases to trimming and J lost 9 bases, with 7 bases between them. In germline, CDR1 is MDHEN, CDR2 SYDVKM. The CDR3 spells CASSSLGPQHF. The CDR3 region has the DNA TGTGCCAGCAGTTCCCTAGGGCCCCAGCATTTT. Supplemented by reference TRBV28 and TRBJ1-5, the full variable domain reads DVKVTQSSRYLVKRTGEKVFLECVQDMDHENMFWYRQDPGLGLRLIYFSYDVKMKEKGDIPEGYSVSREKKERFSLILESASTNQTSMYLCASSSLGPQHFGDGTRLSIL.